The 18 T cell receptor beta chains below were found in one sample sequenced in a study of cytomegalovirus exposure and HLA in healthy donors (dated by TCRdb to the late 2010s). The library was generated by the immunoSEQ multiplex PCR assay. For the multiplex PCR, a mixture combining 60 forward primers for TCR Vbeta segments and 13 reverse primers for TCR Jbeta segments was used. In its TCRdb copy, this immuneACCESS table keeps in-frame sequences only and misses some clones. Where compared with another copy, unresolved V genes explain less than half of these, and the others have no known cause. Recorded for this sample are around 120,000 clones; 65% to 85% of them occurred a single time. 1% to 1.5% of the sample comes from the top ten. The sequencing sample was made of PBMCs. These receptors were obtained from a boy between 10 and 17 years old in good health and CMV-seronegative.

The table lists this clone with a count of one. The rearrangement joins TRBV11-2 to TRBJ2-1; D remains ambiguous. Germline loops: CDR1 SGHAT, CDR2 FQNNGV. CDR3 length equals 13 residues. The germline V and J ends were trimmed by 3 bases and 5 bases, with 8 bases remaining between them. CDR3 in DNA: TGTGCCAGCAGCTTGGTCGGTAACAATGAGCAGTTCTTC. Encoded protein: CASSLVGNNEQFF.

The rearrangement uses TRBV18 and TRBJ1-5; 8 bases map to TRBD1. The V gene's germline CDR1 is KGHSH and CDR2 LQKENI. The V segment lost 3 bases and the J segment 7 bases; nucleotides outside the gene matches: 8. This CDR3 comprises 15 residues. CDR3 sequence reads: CASSPTGGGRQPQHF. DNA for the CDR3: TGTGCCAGCTCACCCACAGGGGGGGGAAGGCAGCCCCAGCATTTT. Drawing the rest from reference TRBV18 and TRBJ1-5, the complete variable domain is NAGVMQNPRHLVRRRGQEARLRCSPMKGHSHVYWYRQLPEEGLKFMVYLQKENIIDESGMPKERFSAEFPKEGPSILRIQQVVRGDSAAYFCASSPTGGGRQPQHFGDGTRLSIL.

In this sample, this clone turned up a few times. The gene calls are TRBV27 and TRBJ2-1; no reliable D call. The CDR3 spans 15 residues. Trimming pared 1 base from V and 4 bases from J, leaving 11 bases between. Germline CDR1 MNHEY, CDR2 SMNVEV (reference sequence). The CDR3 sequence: CASSLYQDRYNEQFF. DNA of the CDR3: TGTGCCAGCAGTTTATATCAGGATAGGTACAATGAGCAGTTCTTC.

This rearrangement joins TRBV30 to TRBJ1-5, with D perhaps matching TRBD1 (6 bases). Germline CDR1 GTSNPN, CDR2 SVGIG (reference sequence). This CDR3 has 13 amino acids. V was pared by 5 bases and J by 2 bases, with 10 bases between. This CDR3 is CAWDNRGNQPQHF. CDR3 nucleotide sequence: TGTGCCTGGGACAACAGGGGCAATCAGCCCCAGCATTTT.

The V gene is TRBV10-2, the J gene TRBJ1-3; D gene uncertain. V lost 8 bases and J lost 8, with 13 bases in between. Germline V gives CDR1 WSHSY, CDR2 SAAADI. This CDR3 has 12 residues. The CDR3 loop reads CASGTSADTIYF. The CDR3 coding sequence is TGCGCCAGCGGAACTTCTGCGGACACCATATATTTT.

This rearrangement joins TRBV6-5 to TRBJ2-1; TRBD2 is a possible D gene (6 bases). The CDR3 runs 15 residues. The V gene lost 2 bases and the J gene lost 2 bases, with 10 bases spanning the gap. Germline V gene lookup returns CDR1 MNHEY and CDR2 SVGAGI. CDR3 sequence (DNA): TGTGCCAGCAGTTACGGGGGGTTAGCCTACAATGAGCAGTTCTTC. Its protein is CASSYGGLAYNEQFF.

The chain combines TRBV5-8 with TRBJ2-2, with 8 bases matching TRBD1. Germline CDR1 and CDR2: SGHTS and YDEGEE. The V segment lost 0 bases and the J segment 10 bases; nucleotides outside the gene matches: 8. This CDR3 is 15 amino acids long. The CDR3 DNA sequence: TGTGCCAGCAGCTTGGCCGGACAGGGCCGAGAGGAGCTGTTTTTT. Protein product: CASSLAGQGREELFF. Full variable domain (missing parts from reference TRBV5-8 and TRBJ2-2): EAGVTQSPTHLIKTRGQQATLRCSPISGHTSVYWYQQALGLGLQFLLWYDEGEERNRGNFPPRFSGRQFPNYSSELNVNALELEDSALYLCASSLAGQGREELFFGEGSRLTVL.

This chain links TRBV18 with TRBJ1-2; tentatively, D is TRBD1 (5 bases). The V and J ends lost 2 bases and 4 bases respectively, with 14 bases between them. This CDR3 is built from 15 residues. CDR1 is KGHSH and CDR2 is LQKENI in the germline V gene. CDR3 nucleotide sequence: TGTGCCAGCTCACCATCCGGCGACAGAACCTATGGCTACACCTTC. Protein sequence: CASSPSGDRTYGYTF.

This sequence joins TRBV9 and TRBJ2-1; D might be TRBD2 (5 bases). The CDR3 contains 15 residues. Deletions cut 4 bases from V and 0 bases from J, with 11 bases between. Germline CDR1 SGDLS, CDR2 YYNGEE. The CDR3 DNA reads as TGTGCCAGCAGCTTCGGCGGACTCTCCTACAATGAGCAGTTCTTC. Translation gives CASSFGGLSYNEQFF.

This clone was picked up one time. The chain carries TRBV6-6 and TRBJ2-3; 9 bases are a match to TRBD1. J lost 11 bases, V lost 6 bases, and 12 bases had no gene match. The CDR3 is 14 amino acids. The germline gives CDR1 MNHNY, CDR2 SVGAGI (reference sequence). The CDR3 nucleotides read TGTGCCAGCAGCCCGGGACAGGGAAACCTGGTGCAGTATTTT. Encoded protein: CASSPGQGNLVQYF.

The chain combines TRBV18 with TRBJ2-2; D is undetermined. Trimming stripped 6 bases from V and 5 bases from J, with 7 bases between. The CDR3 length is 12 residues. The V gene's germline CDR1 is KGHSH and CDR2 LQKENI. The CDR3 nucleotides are TGTGCCAGCTCCACGGTAACCGGGGAGCTGTTTTTT. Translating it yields CASSTVTGELFF.

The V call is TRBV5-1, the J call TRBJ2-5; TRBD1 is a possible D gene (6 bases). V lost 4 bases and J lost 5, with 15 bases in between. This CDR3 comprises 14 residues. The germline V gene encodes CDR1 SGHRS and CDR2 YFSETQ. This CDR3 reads CASSRQDERETQYF. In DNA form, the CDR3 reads TGCGCCAGCAGCAGACAGGATGAACGGGAGACCCAGTACTTC.

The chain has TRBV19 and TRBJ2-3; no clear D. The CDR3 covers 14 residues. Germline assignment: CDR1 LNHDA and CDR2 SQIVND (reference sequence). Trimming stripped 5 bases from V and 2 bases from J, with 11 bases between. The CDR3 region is CASSPSTNTDTQYF. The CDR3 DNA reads TGTGCCAGTAGTCCCTCGACAAACACAGATACGCAGTATTTT.

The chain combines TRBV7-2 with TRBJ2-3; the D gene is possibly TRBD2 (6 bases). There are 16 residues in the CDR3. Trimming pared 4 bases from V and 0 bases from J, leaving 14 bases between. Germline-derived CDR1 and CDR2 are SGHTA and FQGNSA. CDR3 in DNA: TGTGCCAGCAGCTCCGGTCCGGGAGAGAGCACAGATACGCAGTATTTT. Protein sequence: CASSSGPGESTDTQYF.

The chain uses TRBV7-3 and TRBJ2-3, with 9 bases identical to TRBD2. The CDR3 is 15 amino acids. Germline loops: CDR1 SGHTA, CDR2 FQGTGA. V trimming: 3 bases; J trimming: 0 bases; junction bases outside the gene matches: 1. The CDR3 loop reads CASSFLAGSTDTQYF. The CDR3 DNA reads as TGTGCCAGCAGCTTTCTAGCGGGGAGCACAGATACGCAGTATTTT. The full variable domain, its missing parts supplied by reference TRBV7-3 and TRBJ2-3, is GAGVSQTPSNKVTEKGKYVELRCDPISGHTALYWYRQSLGQGPEFLIYFQGTGAADDSGLPNDRFFAVRPEGSVSTLKIQRTERGDSAVYLCASSFLAGSTDTQYFGPGTRLTVL.

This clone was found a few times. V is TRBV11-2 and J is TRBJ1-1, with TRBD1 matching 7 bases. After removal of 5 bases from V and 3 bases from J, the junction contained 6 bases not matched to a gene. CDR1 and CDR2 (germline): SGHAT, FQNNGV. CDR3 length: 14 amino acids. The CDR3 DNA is TGTGCCAGCAGCATACAGGGGTCGGACACTGAAGCTTTCTTT. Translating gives CASSIQGSDTEAFF.

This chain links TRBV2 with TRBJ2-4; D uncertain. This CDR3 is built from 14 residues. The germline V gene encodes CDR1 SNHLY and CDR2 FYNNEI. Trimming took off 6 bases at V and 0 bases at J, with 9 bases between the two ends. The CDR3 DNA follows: TGTGCCAGCAGGCCTATTCTAGCCAAAAACATTCAGTACTTC. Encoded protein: CASRPILAKNIQYF.

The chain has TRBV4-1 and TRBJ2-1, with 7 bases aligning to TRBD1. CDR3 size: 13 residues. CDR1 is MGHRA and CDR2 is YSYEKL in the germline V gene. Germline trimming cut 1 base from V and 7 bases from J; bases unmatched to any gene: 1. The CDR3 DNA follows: TGCGCCAGCAGCCAAGGGACAGGTAATGAGCAGTTCTTC. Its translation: CASSQGTGNEQFF.